The clone carrying this T cell receptor beta chain was observed a handful of times. The antigen remains undetermined. These data are taken from a study of beta chain features in type 1 diabetes. Study overall: Analysis included around 100 million sorted cells drawn from all samples. General study points: PCR might favor shorter templates, but any such skew would affect patients and controls equally.

The isolated RNA, all of it, was reverse transcribed, so expressed TCRB transcripts were what got sequenced. Mean read depth for naive, central memory and regulatory T cell samples was some 3.8 million reads. The assay was immunoSEQ multiplex PCR, and TCRdb's table has in-frame clones only and misses some. The profile covers under 900,000 clones, with 17% appearing a single time and 0.023% taken by the ten largest. From germline, CDR1 is LNHDA and CDR2 SQIVND (reference sequence). V lost 7 bases and J 0 bases, leaving 12 bases between the germline ends. The CDR3 totals 15 residues. In all sorted populations, purity surpassed 98%.

The gene calls are TRBV19 and TRBJ1-4, with D unresolved. Sequencing was done on a sample of naive CD4+ T cells from blood. The clonotype comes from a woman between 18 and 29 years old in good health. Here the CDR3 DNA reads TGTGCCAGTAACGGCAGAATTGCAACTAATGAAAAACTGTTTTTT. Translating gives CASNGRIATNEKLFF.